The 2 T cell receptor beta chains in this list originate from one sample, sequenced in a study of cytotoxic CD8 clonotypes in ibrutinib-treated CLL. The protocol was immunoSEQ multiplex PCR, while the TCRdb copy is restricted to in-frame clones and leaves out a portion. The top ten clones hold 6.7% of a sample with approximately 330,000 clones, more than 65% of them seen once. Sequences were derived from PBMCs, sampled before ibrutinib treatment. Receptors were obtained from a human donor with chronic lymphocytic leukemia.

This clone was seen only once. V usage is TRBV25-1 and J usage is TRBJ2-7; D is possibly TRBD1 or TRBD2 (5 bases each). Germline V gene sequence: CDR1 MGHDK, CDR2 SYGVNS. The CDR3 runs to 14 residues. V was trimmed by 1 base and J by 3 bases, leaving 10 bases between them. The DNA of the CDR3 is TGTGCCAGCAGTGAATTGGGACGGGTCTACGAGCAGTACTTC. This sequence encodes CASSELGRVYEQYF.

The chain links TRBV5-6 to TRBJ1-1; D uncertain. This CDR3 has 13 residues. Trimming removed 4 bases from V and 0 bases from J, with 7 bases in between. Germline CDR1 reads SGHDT; CDR2 reads YYEEEE. The CDR3 nucleotides are TGTGCCAGCAGCCTAGACTTGAACACTGAAGCTTTCTTT. This codes for CASSLDLNTEAFF.